Listed below are T cell receptor beta chains from one sample, sequenced in a study of T-cell memory formation after mild COVID-19. TCRdb re-called the 5' RACE reads with MiXCR, one entry per CDR3 protein. The sample consists of fewer than 600,000 distinct CDR3 sequences, about 22% of them appearing once. Sequenced input: PBMCs or a T cell subset sorted from them (not recorded which). The origin of the receptors is an adult woman who had mild COVID-19 (a few samples of this study predate the infection). Cell type and time point are not known. CDR3s include the opening cysteine and the closing phenylalanine or tryptophan. Not every row has a clone size; where given, it reads once, few, many or a size class.

j_gene | abundance | v_gene | CDR3aa
TRBJ2-4 | . | TRBV7-9 | CASSSYTTLAKNIQYF
TRBJ2-5 | many | TRBV11-2 | CASSLGAGREETQYF
TRBJ1-6 | . | TRBV5-1 | CASSLEGGAGSPLHF
TRBJ2-3 | . | TRBV12-3/TRBV12-4 | CASSRPRGGHGTDTQYF
TRBJ2-2 | . | TRBV20-1 | CSARVPRAGELFF
TRBJ1-2 | . | TRBV5-1 | CASGRGVDGPNYGYTF
TRBJ1-1 | few | TRBV29-1 | CSVVGGEGRWNTEAFF
TRBJ1-4 | many | TRBV7-2 | CASSLGHLSELFF
TRBJ2-2 | few | TRBV4-2 | CASSLDPSSGGNTGELFF
TRBJ2-1 | . | TRBV5-5 | CASSLFGSYNEQFF
TRBJ2-5 | . | TRBV7-3 | CATSAGGMETQYF
TRBJ2-2 | . | TRBV11-2 | CASHPPYTGELFF
TRBJ2-1 | . | TRBV6-2/TRBV6-3 | CASSYPGNEQFF
TRBJ2-3 | . | TRBV5-1 | CASRDGGVADTQYF
TRBJ2-7 | . | TRBV6-5 | CASSYDSLRRDFYEQYF
TRBJ2-1 | . | TRBV20-1 | CSARPDLHNEQFF
TRBJ2-3 | few | TRBV5-1 | CASSYTGTVVSDTQYF
TRBJ2-2 | few | TRBV6-1 | CATGTGDTGELFF
TRBJ1-1 | . | TRBV6-2/TRBV6-3 | CASSTPRAVNTEAFF
TRBJ2-5 | few | TRBV20-1 | CSATPRSLRGTQYF
TRBJ2-1 | few | TRBV24-1 | CATAGYGSYNEQFF
TRBJ1-5 | few | TRBV12-3/TRBV12-4 | CASRQGLGSNQPQHF
TRBJ1-4 | . | TRBV7-9 | CASSPGTGVGEKLFF
TRBJ2-1 | . | TRBV20-1 | CSARGLAGPGSSYNEQFF
TRBJ2-1 | . | TRBV5-1 | CASRHRTGHEQFF
TRBJ2-3 | . | TRBV13 | CASSTSGIGADTQYF
TRBJ1-5 | few | TRBV2 | CASSDQNQANQPQHF
TRBJ2-1 | . | TRBV12-3/TRBV12-4 | CASSLGWNEQFF
TRBJ2-1 | few | TRBV15 | CATSANTGTGPYNEQFF